The text below deals with one TCR beta chain. Antigen: not known. In total, each donor contributed a single heparinised blood draw that averaged around 120 mL. A CD45RO/CCR7/CD25/CD127/CD95/CD27 panel sorted naive, central memory, regulatory and stem cell-like memory CD4+ cells. Sorted populations all exceeded 98% purity. The entry originates in a study of beta chain features in type 1 diabetes. Of the isolated RNA, all was reverse transcribed, and so the sequenced material was expressed TCRB transcripts. The assay was immunoSEQ multiplex PCR, and TCRdb's table has in-frame clones only and misses some. Seen here are about 340,000 clones, around 9% observed once, and the top ten hold 1%. The CDR3 has 16 residues. Per germline, CDR1 SGHRS and CDR2 YFSETQ. Germline trimming cut 0 bases from V and 4 bases from J; bases unmatched to any gene: 3. General study findings and limits: All four CD4+ subsets from Type 1 diabetes patients carried moderately but significantly shorter TCRB CDR3s.

This sequence joins TRBV5-1 and TRBJ2-1; 11 nucleotides match TRBD2. Sequenced material: central memory CD4+ T cells from blood. The sequence came from a young man with type 1 diabetes. The CDR3 region is CASSLGGLAEYNEQFF. The CDR3, as DNA: TGCGCCAGCAGCTTGGGGGGACTAGCGGAATACAATGAGCAGTTCTTC.